A selection of T cell receptor beta chains follows, all from one sample in a study of T-cell memory formation after mild COVID-19. Using its own MiXCR run on the 5' RACE reads, TCRdb lists one record per CDR3 protein. The sample carries tens of thousands of distinct CDR3 sequences, around 16% recorded once. Material for sequencing was PBMCs or a T cell subset sorted from them (not recorded which). All receptors come from a man in his late teens or twenties who had mild COVID-19 (a few samples of this study predate the infection). Cell type and time point are not known. CDR3s include the opening cysteine and the closing phenylalanine or tryptophan. Each record gives: J gene, D gene, V gene, clone size, CDR3 DNA, CDR3 protein. A D gene is named only where the DNA matches it firmly. Clone sizes are given selectively: once, few, many, or a class where the clone is expanded.

>TRBJ1-1|TRBD1|TRBV7-2|few
TGTGCCAGCCGAGGGACAGGGTACTTATACACTGAAGCTTTCTTT
CASRGTGYLYTEAFF
>TRBJ1-1|-|TRBV12-3/TRBV12-4|-
TGTGCCAGCAGTCCCCTCCGGGAAGCTTTCTTT
CASSPLREAFF
>TRBJ2-5|-|TRBV5-1|-
TGCGCCAGCAGCTTACGAGGCAGGCATCAAGAGACCCAGTACTTC
CASSLRGRHQETQYF
>TRBJ1-1|-|TRBV6-5|few
TGTGCCAGCAGTGGCGTTGGCAGTGGACACACTGAAGCTTTCTTT
CASSGVGSGHTEAFF
>TRBJ1-5|-|TRBV27|-
TGTGCCAGCAGTTTATTAGGGAAGGGGAATCAGCCCCAGCATTTT
CASSLLGKGNQPQHF
>TRBJ1-1|-|TRBV7-9|few
TGTGCCACCCCGGGATCGCTAGGCGCTGAAGCTTTCTTT
CATPGSLGAEAFF
>TRBJ2-1|-|TRBV6-4|-
TGTGCCAATCTCATCGGGGACTCCTACAATGAGCAGTTCTTC
CANLIGDSYNEQFF
>TRBJ2-2|-|TRBV4-1|few
TGCGCCAGCAGCCACCCCAAGAACACCGGGGAGCTGTTTTTT
CASSHPKNTGELFF
>TRBJ2-3|-|TRBV27|few
TGTGCCAGCAGTTTTCTTAGGGTAGGGACAGATACGCAGTATTTT
CASSFLRVGTDTQYF
>TRBJ2-2|TRBD1|TRBV6-5|-
TGTGCCAGCAGTTACTCGAGTCAGGGGGACACCGGGGAGCCTTTTTTT
CASSYSSQGDTGEPFF
>TRBJ1-5|TRBD1|TRBV6-5|-
TGTGCCAGCAGTTACGGGACAGGGGGCAATCAGCCCCAGCATTTT
CASSYGTGGNQPQHF
>TRBJ1-6|-|TRBV7-2|-
TGTGCCAGCAGTTGGGTGAATTATAATTCACCCCTCCACTTT
CASSWVNYNSPLHF
>TRBJ1-2|-|TRBV29-1|-
TGCAGCGTTGATTCATCAGGACTTTCCTATGGCTACACCTTC
CSVDSSGLSYGYTF
>TRBJ2-5|TRBD2|TRBV12-3/TRBV12-4|few
TGTGCCAGCAGCCCCACTAGCGGGGAAGAGACCCAGTACTTC
CASSPTSGEETQYF
>TRBJ1-1|-|TRBV15|once
TGTGCCACCAGCATGGGGGCGGGGCCCACTGAAGCTTTCTTT
CATSMGAGPTEAFF
>TRBJ2-5|-|TRBV9|few
TGTGCCAGCAGCGCATTCTCGGGGTCCGGAGAGACCCAGTACTTC
CASSAFSGSGETQYF
>TRBJ2-3|TRBD1|TRBV6-6|-
TGTGCCAGCAGTCCCCAGACAGGGGGTAGCACAGATACGCAGTATTTT
CASSPQTGGSTDTQYF
>TRBJ2-5|TRBD2|TRBV6-1|-
TGTGCGTCCTCGCGCGGCGGGGGGACCCAAGAGACCCAGTACTTC
CASSRGGGTQETQYF
>TRBJ2-4|-|TRBV7-8|-
TGTGCCAGCAGCTTTCTCCGCGCCGGCGAAGCCAAAAACATTCAGTACTTC
CASSFLRAGEAKNIQYF
>TRBJ1-4|-|TRBV20-1|-
TGCAGTGCTAACGAAGCAACTAATGAAAAACTGTTTTTT
CSANEATNEKLFF
>TRBJ2-1|-|TRBV25-1|few
TGTGCCAGCAGTGATAGCTCCTACAATGAGCAGTTCTTC
CASSDSSYNEQFF
>TRBJ2-7|TRBD1|TRBV12-3/TRBV12-4|few
TGTGCCAGCACCCGGGACAGGAACTACGAGCAGTACTTC
CASTRDRNYEQYF
>TRBJ2-2|TRBD2|TRBV27|-
TGTGCCAGCAGTTTGTTGGTAGCGGGGAACACCGGGGAGCTGTTTTTT
CASSLLVAGNTGELFF
>TRBJ2-7|-|TRBV6-5|few
TGTGCCAGCTCGGACAGGGAGGGTTACGAGCAGTACTTC
CASSDREGYEQYF
>TRBJ1-2|TRBD1|TRBV6-6|-
TGTGCCAGCAGTTGGTTACTCGGGACAGGCTATGGCTACACCTTC
CASSWLLGTGYGYTF
>TRBJ2-2|-|TRBV7-2|-
TGTGCCAGCAGCGTCGCCGGGACTTCCCTTTCCGGGGAGCTGTTTTTT
CASSVAGTSLSGELFF
>TRBJ2-1|TRBD2|TRBV29-1|-
TGCAGCGTTGAAGCCCGAGGGCTAGCGGGGGTATACAATGAGCAGTTCTTC
CSVEARGLAGVYNEQFF
>TRBJ2-1|-|TRBV7-3|few
TGTGCCAGCAGCTCTGAGGTAACGTGGGGAGGTGAGCAGTTCTTC
CASSSEVTWGGEQFF
>TRBJ2-5|-|TRBV7-2|-
TGTGCCAGCAGCTTATCCAGGGGCGTCCAAGAGACCCAGTACTTC
CASSLSRGVQETQYF
>TRBJ2-1|-|TRBV7-2|few
TGTGCCAGCAGCGAAGACGAGACTAGTTCTTATGAGCAGTTCTTC
CASSEDETSSYEQFF
>TRBJ2-5|TRBD1|TRBV11-2|few
TGTGCCAGCAGCTTAGGACAGGGCAGAACCTCCTACGAGACCCAGTACTTC
CASSLGQGRTSYETQYF
>TRBJ2-3|-|TRBV4-1|many
TGCGCCAGCAGCCAAGTGAACGGGGTGGCAGATACGCAGTATTTT
CASSQVNGVADTQYF
>TRBJ2-3|TRBD2|TRBV4-1|-
TGCGCCAGCAGCCAAGAGGCAGCGGGGGGGTTCGATACGCAGTATTTT
CASSQEAAGGFDTQYF
>TRBJ1-1|-|TRBV5-5|few
TGTGCCAGCAGCGCCGAGGGCACTGAAGCTTTCTTT
CASSAEGTEAFF
>TRBJ2-2|-|TRBV27|many
TGTGCCAGCAGTGAAGACAGGAACACCGGGGAGCTGTTTTTT
CASSEDRNTGELFF